These T cell receptor beta chains were read from a single sample in a study of T cell responses to AZD1222 COVID-19 vaccine. Here immunoSEQ multiplex PCR was the method, and the copy in TCRdb shows in-frame clones only, minus some. The data contain about 61,000 clones, around 81% of them seen just once; the ten biggest clones take up about 27%. Here the sequenced sample was peripheral blood, taken 28 days after the second AZD1222 dose. These receptors originate from an adult who received the AZD1222 COVID-19 vaccine. The CDR3 runs from the conserved cysteine through the conserved F or W. A D gene is named only where the DNA matches it firmly. Size is omitted from some rows. Given values are once, few, many or a class for expanded clones.

abundance	v_gene	d_gene	j_gene	CDR3aa	CDR3nt
-	TRBV18	-	TRBJ2-3	CASSPPVGSKKGDTQYF	TGTGCCAGCTCACCACCGGTGGGGAGTAAGAAAGGAGATACGCAGTATTTT
-	TRBV20-1	TRBD1	TRBJ2-3	CSASKGDRAQDTQYF	TGCAGTGCTAGTAAGGGGGACAGGGCACAAGATACGCAGTATTTT
-	TRBV11-1	-	TRBJ2-7	CASSLADSTLSYSYEQYF	TGTGCCAGCAGCTTAGCGGACTCAACACTCTCTTACTCCTACGAGCAGTACTTC
once	TRBV29-1	-	TRBJ1-2	CSVGEGGTSGYTF	TGCAGCGTTGGTGAAGGGGGGACAAGTGGCTACACCTTC
-	TRBV5-1	-	TRBJ2-7	CASSLAGVGYEQYF	TGCGCCAGCAGCTTGGCGGGGGTCGGGTACGAGCAGTACTTC
-	TRBV3-1/TRBV3-2	-	TRBJ1-1	CASSQWPGENTEAFF	TGTGCCAGCAGCCAATGGCCAGGGGAGAACACTGAAGCTTTCTTT
-	TRBV5-1	-	TRBJ2-5	CASSPGETQYF	TGCGCCAGCAGCCCGGGAGAGACCCAGTACTTC
-	TRBV30	TRBD1	TRBJ1-2	CAWSGPRTGTYGYTF	TGTGCCTGGAGTGGACCCCGGACAGGAACCTATGGCTACACCTTC
-	TRBV28	TRBD2	TRBJ2-1	CASRRGGSADEQFF	TGTGCCAGCAGGCGGGGGGGTAGCGCAGATGAGCAGTTCTTC
-	TRBV27	TRBD2	TRBJ2-5	CASSPRWLAGQETQYF	TGTGCCAGCAGTCCCCGATGGCTAGCGGGACAAGAGACCCAGTACTTC
-	TRBV6-2/TRBV6-3	-	TRBJ2-3	CASTPRRGLSTDTQYF	TGTGCCAGCACCCCGCGCAGGGGACTAAGCACAGATACGCAGTATTTT
-	TRBV5-8	-	TRBJ2-1	CASRTRGSYNEQFF	TGTGCCAGCAGGACTAGGGGAAGTTACAATGAGCAGTTCTTC
-	TRBV6-5	TRBD1	TRBJ2-1	CASSTRTGVYEQFF	TGTGCCAGCAGTACAAGGACAGGTGTATATGAGCAGTTCTTC
-	TRBV6-5	TRBD1	TRBJ1-4	CASSFGPGQGNEKLFF	TGTGCCAGCAGTTTCGGCCCGGGACAGGGGAATGAAAAACTGTTTTTT
few	TRBV20-1	TRBD2	TRBJ2-7	CSASSLGSAGGYEQYF	TGCAGTGCTAGTTCCTTAGGGTCGGCGGGAGGCTACGAGCAGTACTTC
-	TRBV5-1	-	TRBJ2-5	CASSLGASQETQYF	TGCGCCAGCAGCTTAGGTGCCTCCCAAGAGACCCAGTACTTC
-	TRBV3-1/TRBV3-2	TRBD2	TRBJ2-5	CASSQEFDAGGLAQETQYF	TGTGCCAGCAGCCAAGAATTTGATGCGGGAGGGCTAGCCCAAGAGACCCAGTACTTC
-	TRBV6-5	-	TRBJ1-3	CASSSGSNLGNTIYF	TGTGCCAGCAGTTCAGGCAGCAACCTTGGAAACACCATATATTTT
-	TRBV7-2	TRBD1	TRBJ1-4	CASSTGTDNEKLFF	TGTGCCAGCAGCACCGGGACAGATAATGAAAAACTGTTTTTT
-	TRBV6-5	TRBD1	TRBJ1-2	CASGSDRSYGYTF	TGTGCCAGCGGTTCGGACAGGAGCTATGGCTACACCTTC
-	TRBV7-3	TRBD1	TRBJ2-7	CASSDSGGGYEQYF	TGTGCCAGCAGCGACTCAGGGGGCGGGTACGAGCAGTACTTC
few	TRBV7-9	-	TRBJ1-1	CASNSGGTEAFF	TGTGCCAGCAACTCCGGGGGCACTGAAGCTTTCTTT
-	TRBV28	TRBD2	TRBJ2-7	CATLAGGEGEQYF	TGTGCCACACTAGCGGGGGGCGAGGGGGAGCAGTACTTC
-	TRBV6-5	TRBD2	TRBJ2-7	CASRAGSSYEQYF	TGTGCCAGCAGAGCGGGGAGCTCCTACGAGCAGTACTTC
few	TRBV29-1	-	TRBJ1-1	CSLHVEAFF	TGCAGCCTTCATGTTGAAGCTTTCTTT
-	TRBV28	-	TRBJ2-2	CASSPLSRGTTGELFF	TGTGCCAGCAGTCCCTTGTCCCGCGGGACGACCGGGGAGCTGTTTTTT
few	TRBV15	TRBD2	TRBJ2-7	CATSRDVASGRTRSYEQYF	TGTGCCACCAGCAGAGATGTTGCTAGCGGGAGGACTCGCTCCTACGAGCAGTACTTC
-	TRBV12-5	-	TRBJ2-5	CASGLGEETQYF	TGTGCTAGTGGTTTAGGAGAAGAGACCCAGTACTTC
once	TRBV4-2	-	TRBJ2-2	CASTRRENTGELFF	TGTGCCAGCACAAGGCGGGAAAACACCGGGGAGCTGTTTTTT
-	TRBV21-1	-	TRBJ1-1	CATPGRNTEAFF	TGTGCCACCCCAGGGAGGAACACTGAAGCTTTCTTT
-	TRBV3-1/TRBV3-2	-	TRBJ2-3	CASSPGDSQGDTQYF	TGTGCCAGCAGCCCGGGGGACAGTCAGGGAGATACGCAGTATTTT
-	TRBV7-9	TRBD2	TRBJ2-7	CASSFLSGRASEQYF	TGTGCCAGCAGCTTTTTAAGCGGGAGGGCCAGCGAGCAGTACTTC
few	TRBV7-8	-	TRBJ2-3	CASSFLEEETDTQYF	TGTGCCAGCAGCTTCCTTGAGGAGGAGACAGATACGCAGTATTTT
-	TRBV7-8	-	TRBJ1-5	CASSGPGANGNQPQHF	TGTGCCAGCAGCGGCCCAGGGGCTAACGGCAATCAGCCCCAGCATTTT
few	TRBV3-1/TRBV3-2	-	TRBJ1-1	CASSQTLNTEAFF	TGTGCCAGCAGCCAGACCCTGAACACTGAAGCTTTCTTT
-	TRBV28	-	TRBJ1-1	CASRGWAVFNTEAFF	TGTGCCAGCAGGGGGTGGGCGGTTTTTAACACTGAAGCTTTCTTT
-	TRBV5-5	TRBD2	TRBJ2-1	CASSLSGRAVDEQFF	TGTGCCAGCAGCTTAAGCGGGAGGGCCGTAGATGAGCAGTTCTTC
few	TRBV27	-	TRBJ1-6	CASSLQPPGLHF	TGTGCCAGCAGTTTACAGCCGCCGGGCCTCCACTTT
few	TRBV6-5	TRBD1	TRBJ1-2	CASRSTGGAGYGYTF	TGTGCCAGCAGATCTACAGGGGGCGCAGGTTATGGCTACACCTTC
-	TRBV18	TRBD1	TRBJ2-5	CASSPRGRQGRGETQYF	TGTGCCAGCTCACCACGAGGTAGACAGGGGAGAGGAGAGACCCAGTACTTC
-	TRBV7-3	-	TRBJ2-2	CASSLTGVTGELFF	TGTGCCAGCAGCTTAACGGGAGTCACCGGGGAGCTGTTTTTT
-	TRBV6-2/TRBV6-3	-	TRBJ2-7	CASSYGWEQYF	TGTGCCAGCAGTTATGGGTGGGAGCAGTACTTC
-	TRBV28	TRBD1	TRBJ2-2	CASSLEGGSGELFF	TGTGCCAGCAGTTTGGAAGGGGGCTCCGGGGAGCTGTTTTTT
-	TRBV7-2	-	TRBJ2-5	CASSLLWAGETQYF	TGTGCCAGCAGCTTGTTGTGGGCGGGTGAGACCCAGTACTTC
-	TRBV30	-	TRBJ2-2	CAWTQWGSGTGELFF	TGTGCCTGGACCCAGTGGGGGTCGGGCACCGGGGAGCTGTTTTTT
-	TRBV2	-	TRBJ1-3	CASMGGRNTIYF	TGTGCCAGCATGGGGGGGAGAAACACCATATATTTT
-	TRBV5-1	-	TRBJ1-1	CASSLATDNTEAFF	TGCGCCAGCAGCTTGGCCACAGACAACACTGAAGCTTTCTTT
-	TRBV6-2/TRBV6-3	-	TRBJ2-5	CASSDPTLHSRETQYF	TGTGCCAGCAGCGACCCGACGCTCCACTCGAGGGAGACCCAGTACTTC
-	TRBV7-8	TRBD2	TRBJ2-3	CASSHGTSGPDTQYF	TGTGCCAGCAGCCACGGGACTAGCGGCCCAGATACGCAGTATTTT
once	TRBV7-9	TRBD1	TRBJ1-2	CASSTGTGNGYTF	TGTGCCAGCAGCACCGGGACAGGGAACGGCTACACCTTC
once	TRBV7-9	-	TRBJ2-1	CASSHGQSSYNEQFF	TGTGCCAGCAGCCATGGACAGAGCTCCTACAATGAGCAGTTCTTC
-	TRBV7-7	TRBD1	TRBJ2-5	CASSLGQGAGEETQYF	TGTGCTAGCAGCTTAGGACAGGGCGCGGGTGAAGAGACCCAGTACTTC
-	TRBV6-5	-	TRBJ1-5	CASSSPNQPQHF	TGTGCCAGCAGTTCACCGAATCAGCCCCAGCATTTT
-	TRBV2	-	TRBJ2-7	CASSGRGRASSQYF	TGTGCCAGCAGTGGGAGGGGCAGGGCGTCCTCGCAGTACTTC
-	TRBV15	TRBD2	TRBJ2-2	CATSPQAGGPGTGELFF	TGTGCCACCAGCCCCCAAGCGGGAGGGCCGGGCACCGGGGAGCTGTTTTTT
-	TRBV29-1	-	TRBJ1-1	CSVGGAEAFF	TGCAGCGTTGGCGGCGCTGAAGCTTTCTTT